The 15 T cell receptor beta chains below come from one sample, sequenced in a study of cytomegalovirus exposure and HLA in healthy donors. 60 Vbeta and 13 Jbeta primers were used in PCR. The method was immunoSEQ multiplex PCR; TCRdb's version includes in-frame clones alone and lacks a portion of them. The sample has some 200,000 clones, less than 85% seen once. The source material was PBMCs. These receptors were taken from a girl aged 2-10 years in good health and CMV-seronegative.

The V call is TRBV5-1, the J call TRBJ1-3; D call uncertain. The length of the CDR3 is 14 residues. Germline V gene data show CDR1 as SGHRS and CDR2 as YFSETQ. V lost 5 bases and J 0 bases, leaving 9 bases between the germline ends. CDR3 residues: CASRGTDSGNTIYF. As DNA, the CDR3 is TGCGCCAGCAGGGGCACCGACTCTGGAAACACCATATATTTT.

This clone was recorded only once. The V and J genes are TRBV18 and TRBJ1-5; D gene ambiguous. The CDR3 has 13 amino acids. The germline V and J ends were trimmed by 4 bases and 6 bases, with 10 bases remaining between them. Germline-derived CDR1 and CDR2 are KGHSH and LQKENI. The CDR3 region has the DNA TGTGCCAGCTCACTATACCGGAGTCAGCCCCAGCATTTT. This codes for CASSLYRSQPQHF.

This chain joins TRBV4-1 and TRBJ1-1, with 11 bases that match TRBD1. The junction had 12 bases not matched to a gene; V was cut back by 3 bases and J by 9 bases. Looked up from germline, CDR1 is MGHRA and CDR2 is YSYEKL. The CDR3 has 16 residues. The DNA for the CDR3 is TGCGCCAGCAGCCAGCCCCACCGGGACAGGGGGGTAAAAGCTTTCTTT. This translates into CASSQPHRDRGVKAFF.

The chain links TRBV9 to TRBJ1-5; maybe TRBD1 (6 bases). V was cut by 6 bases and J by 2 bases, with 12 bases left in between. From germline, CDR1 is SGDLS and CDR2 YYNGEE. The CDR3 runs 14 residues. This CDR3 reads CASNPRGGNQPQHF. The CDR3, as DNA: TGTGCCAGCAACCCCAGGGGAGGCAATCAGCCCCAGCATTTT.

The chain uses TRBV7-9 and TRBJ2-4, with D hard to call. Germline V gives CDR1 SEHNR, CDR2 FQNEAQ (reference sequence). The CDR3 is 14 residues long. Trimming removed 5 bases at V and 0 bases at J, with 8 bases between. CDR3 in amino acids: CASSPDLAKNIQYF. The CDR3 region has the DNA TGTGCCAGCAGCCCAGACTTAGCCAAAAACATTCAGTACTTC.

The chain joins TRBV6-1 to TRBJ2-2; TRBD1 matches 7 bases. The CDR3 has 14 residues. From germline, CDR1 is MNHNS and CDR2 SASEGT. V lost 6 bases and J lost 5; bases outside the gene matches: 6. The chain's CDR3 is CASRGDRVTGELFF. The CDR3 nucleotides are TGTGCCAGCAGGGGAGACAGGGTGACCGGGGAGCTGTTTTTT.

The genes are TRBV5-1 and TRBJ1-1; weak D call: TRBD1 (5 bases). CDR3 size: 12 residues. Trimming pared 4 bases from V and 7 bases from J, leaving 11 bases between. Per the germline V gene, CDR1 is SGHRS and CDR2 is YFSETQ. The CDR3 protein is CASSLREGEAFF. In nucleotides, the CDR3 is TGCGCCAGCAGCCTCAGGGAGGGTGAAGCTTTCTTT.

V and J are TRBV30 and TRBJ1-5; 9 bases line up with TRBD1. The length of the CDR3 is 15 residues. Germline lookup yields CDR1 GTSNPN and CDR2 SVGIG (reference sequence). V dropped 2 bases and J dropped 9; count of bases not matched to a gene: 11. CDR3 in amino acids: CAWSPPDRGVGPQHF. Here the CDR3 DNA reads TGTGCCTGGAGTCCCCCGGACAGGGGAGTAGGGCCCCAGCATTTT. The variable domain in full, with the rest retrieved from reference TRBV30 and TRBJ1-5, is SQTIHQWPATLVQPVGSPLSLECTVEGTSNPNLYWYRQAAGRGLQLLFYSVGIGQISSEVPQNLSASRPQDRQFILSSKKLLLSDSGFYLCAWSPPDRGVGPQHFGDGTRLSIL.

The V and J genes are TRBV2 and TRBJ1-1; 10 nucleotides line up with TRBD1. The CDR3 totals 15 residues. Losses at the gene ends were 6 bases for V and 2 bases for J; bases not matched to a gene: 6. CDR1 and CDR2 (germline): SNHLY, FYNNEI. The CDR3 sequence: CASSPRQGANTEAFF. The CDR3 region has the DNA TGTGCCAGCAGCCCAAGACAGGGGGCTAACACTGAAGCTTTCTTT. Complete variable domain (other parts from reference TRBV2 and TRBJ1-1): EPEVTQTPSHQVTQMGQEVILRCVPISNHLYFYWYRQILGQKVEFLVSFYNNEISEKSEIFDDQFSVERPDGSNFTLKIRSTKLEDSAMYFCASSPRQGANTEAFFGQGTRLTVV.

This clone was counted only a few times. The rearrangement links TRBV6-6 to TRBJ1-2; D may be TRBD1 (5 bases). Germline CDR1 reads MNHNY; CDR2 reads SVGAGI (reference sequence). This CDR3 spans 16 amino acids. V was shortened by 10 bases and J by 1 base, with 22 bases between the two germline ends. The CDR3 sequence: CAIPREEGRNNYGYTF. The DNA of the CDR3 is TGTGCCATCCCGAGGGAGGAGGGACGGAATAACTATGGCTACACCTTC.

The chain carries TRBV5-4 and TRBJ2-7; 9 bases are shared with TRBD2. Per germline, CDR1 SGHNT and CDR2 YYREEE (reference sequence). The CDR3 consists of 14 residues. Germline trimming cut 4 bases from V and 0 bases from J; bases unmatched to any gene: 2. CDR3 protein: CASSLAGSSYEQYF. CDR3 coding DNA: TGTGCCAGCAGCCTAGCGGGGAGCTCCTACGAGCAGTACTTC.

CDR3 region: CASRLPDREADYTF. In DNA form, the CDR3 reads TGTGCCAGCCGACTCCCGGACAGGGAAGCGGACTACACCTTC. J is TRBJ1-2 and V is TRBV6-5; 8 bases match TRBD1. The CDR3 runs 14 residues. CDR1 and CDR2 from the germline V gene are MNHEY and SVGAGI. With 8 bases clipped from V and 10 bases from J, the junction kept 15 bases outside the gene matches.

This clone was detected a few times. This sequence joins TRBV10-3 and TRBJ2-7; 9 bases map to TRBD1. The CDR3 runs to 13 residues. V lost 8 bases and J lost 2; bases outside the gene matches: 4. Germline assignment: CDR1 ENHRY and CDR2 SYGVKD. The CDR3 DNA sequence: TGTGCCATCGCGGGACAGGGCACCTACGAGCAGTACTTC. Protein sequence: CAIAGQGTYEQYF.

This clone was counted only a few times. V gene TRBV7-9 combines with J gene TRBJ1-2, with a possible D match to TRBD1 (6 bases). Deletions cut 5 bases from V and 4 bases from J, with 8 bases between. CDR3 length equals 12 residues. CDR1 is SEHNR, CDR2 FQNEAQ, per germline (reference sequence). CDR3 DNA: TGTGCCAGCAGCGGGGACACCTATGGCTACACCTTC. Amino acids: CASSGDTYGYTF. The full variable domain, completed using reference TRBV7-9 and TRBJ1-2, is DTGVSQNPRHKITKRGQNVTFRCDPISEHNRLYWYRQTLGQGPEFLTYFQNEAQLEKSRLLSDRFSAERPKGSFSTLEIQRTEQGDSAMYLCASSGDTYGYTFGSGTRLTVV.

This chain links TRBV30 with TRBJ1-2; no clear D gene. This CDR3 has 14 residues. V was clipped by 3 bases and J by 3 bases, with 14 bases between them. Germline V gives CDR1 GTSNPN, CDR2 SVGIG (reference sequence). The CDR3 here is CAWRPRTGYYGYTF. The CDR3 bases are TGTGCCTGGAGGCCCAGGACGGGATACTATGGCTACACCTTC.